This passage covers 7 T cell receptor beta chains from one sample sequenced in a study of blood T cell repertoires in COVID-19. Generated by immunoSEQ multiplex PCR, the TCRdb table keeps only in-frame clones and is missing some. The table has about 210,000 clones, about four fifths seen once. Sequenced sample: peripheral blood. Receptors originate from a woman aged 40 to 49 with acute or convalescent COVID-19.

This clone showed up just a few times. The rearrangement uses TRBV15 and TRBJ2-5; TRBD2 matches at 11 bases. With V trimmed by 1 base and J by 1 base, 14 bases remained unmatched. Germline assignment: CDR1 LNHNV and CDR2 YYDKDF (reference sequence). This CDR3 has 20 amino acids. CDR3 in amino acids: CATSRAVAGGPLVPQETQYF. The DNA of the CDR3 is TGTGCCACCAGCAGAGCCGTAGCGGGAGGGCCGTTGGTTCCCCAAGAGACCCAGTACTTC.

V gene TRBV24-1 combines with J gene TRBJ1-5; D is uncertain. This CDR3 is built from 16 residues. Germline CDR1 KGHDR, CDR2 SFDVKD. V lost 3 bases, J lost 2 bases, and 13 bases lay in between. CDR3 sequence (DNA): TGTGCCACCAGTGATGTTGAAGAAGGAGGCAATCAGCCCCAGCATTTT. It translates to CATSDVEEGGNQPQHF.

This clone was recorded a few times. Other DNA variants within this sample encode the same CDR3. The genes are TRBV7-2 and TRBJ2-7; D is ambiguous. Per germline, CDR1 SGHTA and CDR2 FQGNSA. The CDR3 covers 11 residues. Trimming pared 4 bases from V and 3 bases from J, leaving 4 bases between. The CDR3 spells CASSSYYEQYF. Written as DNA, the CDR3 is TGTGCCAGCAGCTCTTACTACGAGCAGTACTTC.

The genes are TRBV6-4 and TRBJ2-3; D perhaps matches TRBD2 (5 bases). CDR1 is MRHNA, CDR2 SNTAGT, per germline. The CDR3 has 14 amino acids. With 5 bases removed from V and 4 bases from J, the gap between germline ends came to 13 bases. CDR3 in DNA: TGTGCCAGCAGTCCCCCTATAGCGTCAGATACGCAGTATTTT. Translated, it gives CASSPPIASDTQYF.

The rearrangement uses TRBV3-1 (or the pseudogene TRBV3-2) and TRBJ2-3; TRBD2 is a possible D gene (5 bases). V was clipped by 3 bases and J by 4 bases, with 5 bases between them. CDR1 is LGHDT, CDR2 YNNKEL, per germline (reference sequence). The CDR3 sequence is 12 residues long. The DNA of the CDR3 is TGTGCCAGCAGCCAGGGAGCAGATACGCAGTATTTT. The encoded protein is CASSQGADTQYF.

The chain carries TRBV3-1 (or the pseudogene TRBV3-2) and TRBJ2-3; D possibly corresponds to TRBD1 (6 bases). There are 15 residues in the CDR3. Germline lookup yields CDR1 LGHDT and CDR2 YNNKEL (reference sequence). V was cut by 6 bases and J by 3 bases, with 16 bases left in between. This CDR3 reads CASRPNRVGTDTQYF. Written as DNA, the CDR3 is TGTGCCAGCAGGCCTAACAGGGTGGGGACAGATACGCAGTATTTT.

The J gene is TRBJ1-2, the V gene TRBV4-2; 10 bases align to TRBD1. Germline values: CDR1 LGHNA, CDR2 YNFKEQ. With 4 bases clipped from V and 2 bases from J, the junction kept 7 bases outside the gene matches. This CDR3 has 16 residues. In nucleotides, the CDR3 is TGTGCCAGCAGCCTCCAGACAGGGGGCGGGAACTATGGCTACACCTTC. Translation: CASSLQTGGGNYGYTF.